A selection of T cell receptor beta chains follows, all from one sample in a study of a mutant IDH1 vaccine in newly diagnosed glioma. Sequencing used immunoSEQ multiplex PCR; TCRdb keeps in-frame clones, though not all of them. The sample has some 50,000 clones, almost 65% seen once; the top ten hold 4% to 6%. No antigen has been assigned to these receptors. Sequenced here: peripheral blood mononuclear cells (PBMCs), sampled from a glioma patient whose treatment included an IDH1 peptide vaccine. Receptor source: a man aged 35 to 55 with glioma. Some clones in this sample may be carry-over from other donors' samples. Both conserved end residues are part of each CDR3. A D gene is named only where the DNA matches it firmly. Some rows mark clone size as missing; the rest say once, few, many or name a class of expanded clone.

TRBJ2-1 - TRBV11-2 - TGTGCCAGCAGTCCCCCCGGTTCCAATGAGCAGTTCTTC CASSPPGSNEQFF
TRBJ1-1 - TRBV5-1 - TGCGCCAGCAGCTTGACCCTGAACACTGAAGCTTTCTTT CASSLTLNTEAFF
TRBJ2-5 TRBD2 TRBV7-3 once TGTGCCAGCAGCTTAGCGGGGGGGCGAGAGACCCAGTACTTC CASSLAGGRETQYF
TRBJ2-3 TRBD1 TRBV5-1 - TGCGCCAGCCGATCCGGCCGAGGGGGCACCAACACAGATACGCAGTATTTT CASRSGRGGTNTDTQYF
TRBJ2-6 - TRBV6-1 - TGTGCCAGCAGTGATGGGCGGACCTCGAACATCCTGACTTTC CASSDGRTSNILTF
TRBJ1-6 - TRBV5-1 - TGCGCCAGCAGCTTCGTGGGGACGGATTCACCCCTCCACTTT CASSFVGTDSPLHF
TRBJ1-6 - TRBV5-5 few TGTGCCAGCAGCTTGTGGCAGGGGAATAATTCACCCCTCCACTTT CASSLWQGNNSPLHF
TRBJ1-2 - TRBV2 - TGTGCCAGCAGTGAGGGGCCCCAGGGTGGCTACACCTTC CASSEGPQGGYTF
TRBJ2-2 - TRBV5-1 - TGCGCCAGCAGCTTTGGGGGGAAAGGCACCGGGGAGCTGTTTTTT CASSFGGKGTGELFF
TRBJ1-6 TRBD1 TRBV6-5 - TGTGCCAGCAGTCCGGGACAGAGTGGATCACCCCTCCACTTT CASSPGQSGSPLHF
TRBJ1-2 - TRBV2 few TGTGCCAGCCGCTTTAGTGAGGAAGATGGCTACACCTTC CASRFSEEDGYTF
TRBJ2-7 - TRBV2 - TGTGCCAGCAGTTTCGTAGGCGCCTACGAGCAGTACTTC CASSFVGAYEQYF
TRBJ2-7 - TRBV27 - TGTGCCAGCAGTTATAGACCATCCTACGAGCAGTACTTC CASSYRPSYEQYF
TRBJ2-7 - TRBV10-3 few TGTGCCATCAGTGGCCCGGGGGACTACGAGCAGTACTTC CAISGPGDYEQYF
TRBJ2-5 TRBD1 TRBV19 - TGTGCCAGTAGTACGCCGTCAGGGGGCGAGACCCAGTACTTC CASSTPSGGETQYF
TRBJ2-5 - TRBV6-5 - TGTGCCAGCAGTTACGGGGACGTAAAAGAGACCCAGTACTTC CASSYGDVKETQYF
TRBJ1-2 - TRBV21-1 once TGTGCCAGCAGCAAAGCCAGGGGAAAGGGACAGGGGGTAAGAAGCAACTATGGCTACACCTTC CASSKARGKGQGVRSNYGYTF
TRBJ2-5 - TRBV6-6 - TGTGCCAGCAGTCCCCCAGGACGAGAGACCCAGTACTTC CASSPPGRETQYF
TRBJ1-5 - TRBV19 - TGTGCCAGTAGTATACCCCAACTTAGCAATCAGCCCCAGCATTTT CASSIPQLSNQPQHF
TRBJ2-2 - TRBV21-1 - TGTGCCAGCAGCAAAGAGAAGGGAACCGGGGAGCTGTTTTTT CASSKEKGTGELFF
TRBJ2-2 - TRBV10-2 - TGCGCCAGCAGGGTACAGGGAAGGGGCACCGGGGAGCTGTTTTTT CASRVQGRGTGELFF
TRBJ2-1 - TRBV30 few TGTGCCTGGAGTCTGGTAGGGGGAGAGCAGTTCTTC CAWSLVGGEQFF
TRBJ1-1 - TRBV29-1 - TGCAGCGTTGAACGCGGCCAGAACACTGAAGCTTTCTTT CSVERGQNTEAFF
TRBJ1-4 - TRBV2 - TGTGCCAGCAAATATGAGAGTCTTCGTGAAAAACTGTTTTTT CASKYESLREKLFF
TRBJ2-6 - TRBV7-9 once TGTGCCAGCAGCGAGGGACGCTCGAGCTCTGGGGCCAACGTCCTGACTTTC CASSEGRSSSGANVLTF
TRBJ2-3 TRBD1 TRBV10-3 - TGTGCCATCAGTGAGTCTACTTGGGGACAGGGTAAAACAGATACGCAGTATTTT CAISESTWGQGKTDTQYF
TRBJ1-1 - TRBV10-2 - TGCGCCAGCAGCGCCTCGGACTGGAACACTGAAGCTTTCTTT CASSASDWNTEAFF
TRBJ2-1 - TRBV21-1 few TGTGCCAGCAGCAAACGACCCGACAGGGACACCTACAATGAGCAGTTCTTC CASSKRPDRDTYNEQFF
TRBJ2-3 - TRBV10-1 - TGCGCCAGCAGTGAGTCAGGGGGTGCAGATACGCAGTATTTT CASSESGGADTQYF
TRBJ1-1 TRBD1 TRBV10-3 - TGTGCCATCAGTGAGTCGGACAGGAGGAACACTGAAGCTTTCTTT CAISESDRRNTEAFF
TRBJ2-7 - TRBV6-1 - TGTGCCAGCAGTGAAGCAAGACACTTC CASSEARHF
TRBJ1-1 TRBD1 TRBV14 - TGTGCCAGCAGCCAAGATCACAACAGGGGCACTGAAGCTTTCTTT CASSQDHNRGTEAFF
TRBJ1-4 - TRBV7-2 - TGTGCCAGCACCTACGACTCCGGGATTAATGAAAAACTGTTTTTT CASTYDSGINEKLFF
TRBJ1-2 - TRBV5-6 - TGTGCCAGCAGCTTGGAGCTAAACTATGGCTACACCTTC CASSLELNYGYTF
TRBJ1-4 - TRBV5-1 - TGCGCCAGCAGCGCCGGGTGGGAGTGGGATGAAAAACTGTTTTTT CASSAGWEWDEKLFF
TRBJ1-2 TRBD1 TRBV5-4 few TGTGCCAGCAGCACGACAGGGACGGGGAACTATGGCTACACCTTC CASSTTGTGNYGYTF
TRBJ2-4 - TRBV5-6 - TGTGCCAGCAGCTCATCAGGGGTGCGGAACATTCAGTACTTC CASSSSGVRNIQYF
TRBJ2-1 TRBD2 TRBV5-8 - TGTGCCAGCAGCTTGGGACTAGCGGGGCTGACGAATGAGCAGTTCTTC CASSLGLAGLTNEQFF
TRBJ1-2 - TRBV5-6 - TGTGCCAGCAGCCTCACAGGAATCCGCAGCTACACCTTC CASSLTGIRSYTF
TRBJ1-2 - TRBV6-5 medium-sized TGTGCCAGCAGTTTCGGGCGAGACTATGGCTACACCTTC CASSFGRDYGYTF
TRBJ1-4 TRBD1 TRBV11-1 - TGTGCCAGCAGCCGACAGGGGGCATATCGAGGGGAAAAACTGTTTTTT CASSRQGAYRGEKLFF
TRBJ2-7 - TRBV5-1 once TGCGCCAGCAGCTTGCGAGGGGACGAGCAGTACTTC CASSLRGDEQYF
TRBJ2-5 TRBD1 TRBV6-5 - TGTGCCAGCAGTTACTCATTACAGGGGGGGACCCAGTACTTC CASSYSLQGGTQYF
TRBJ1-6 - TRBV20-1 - TGCAGTGCTAGGGGAAATTCACCCCTCCACTTT CSARGNSPLHF
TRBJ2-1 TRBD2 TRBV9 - TGTGCCAGCAGCCTTAGCGGGGACTCCTACAATGAGCAGTTCTTC CASSLSGDSYNEQFF
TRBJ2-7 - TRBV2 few TGTGCCAGCAGGCCGAATACAGGGAGCGAGCAGTACTTC CASRPNTGSEQYF
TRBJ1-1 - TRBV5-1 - TGCGCCAGCAGCCCACAGAGAATGAACACTGAAGCTTTCTTT CASSPQRMNTEAFF